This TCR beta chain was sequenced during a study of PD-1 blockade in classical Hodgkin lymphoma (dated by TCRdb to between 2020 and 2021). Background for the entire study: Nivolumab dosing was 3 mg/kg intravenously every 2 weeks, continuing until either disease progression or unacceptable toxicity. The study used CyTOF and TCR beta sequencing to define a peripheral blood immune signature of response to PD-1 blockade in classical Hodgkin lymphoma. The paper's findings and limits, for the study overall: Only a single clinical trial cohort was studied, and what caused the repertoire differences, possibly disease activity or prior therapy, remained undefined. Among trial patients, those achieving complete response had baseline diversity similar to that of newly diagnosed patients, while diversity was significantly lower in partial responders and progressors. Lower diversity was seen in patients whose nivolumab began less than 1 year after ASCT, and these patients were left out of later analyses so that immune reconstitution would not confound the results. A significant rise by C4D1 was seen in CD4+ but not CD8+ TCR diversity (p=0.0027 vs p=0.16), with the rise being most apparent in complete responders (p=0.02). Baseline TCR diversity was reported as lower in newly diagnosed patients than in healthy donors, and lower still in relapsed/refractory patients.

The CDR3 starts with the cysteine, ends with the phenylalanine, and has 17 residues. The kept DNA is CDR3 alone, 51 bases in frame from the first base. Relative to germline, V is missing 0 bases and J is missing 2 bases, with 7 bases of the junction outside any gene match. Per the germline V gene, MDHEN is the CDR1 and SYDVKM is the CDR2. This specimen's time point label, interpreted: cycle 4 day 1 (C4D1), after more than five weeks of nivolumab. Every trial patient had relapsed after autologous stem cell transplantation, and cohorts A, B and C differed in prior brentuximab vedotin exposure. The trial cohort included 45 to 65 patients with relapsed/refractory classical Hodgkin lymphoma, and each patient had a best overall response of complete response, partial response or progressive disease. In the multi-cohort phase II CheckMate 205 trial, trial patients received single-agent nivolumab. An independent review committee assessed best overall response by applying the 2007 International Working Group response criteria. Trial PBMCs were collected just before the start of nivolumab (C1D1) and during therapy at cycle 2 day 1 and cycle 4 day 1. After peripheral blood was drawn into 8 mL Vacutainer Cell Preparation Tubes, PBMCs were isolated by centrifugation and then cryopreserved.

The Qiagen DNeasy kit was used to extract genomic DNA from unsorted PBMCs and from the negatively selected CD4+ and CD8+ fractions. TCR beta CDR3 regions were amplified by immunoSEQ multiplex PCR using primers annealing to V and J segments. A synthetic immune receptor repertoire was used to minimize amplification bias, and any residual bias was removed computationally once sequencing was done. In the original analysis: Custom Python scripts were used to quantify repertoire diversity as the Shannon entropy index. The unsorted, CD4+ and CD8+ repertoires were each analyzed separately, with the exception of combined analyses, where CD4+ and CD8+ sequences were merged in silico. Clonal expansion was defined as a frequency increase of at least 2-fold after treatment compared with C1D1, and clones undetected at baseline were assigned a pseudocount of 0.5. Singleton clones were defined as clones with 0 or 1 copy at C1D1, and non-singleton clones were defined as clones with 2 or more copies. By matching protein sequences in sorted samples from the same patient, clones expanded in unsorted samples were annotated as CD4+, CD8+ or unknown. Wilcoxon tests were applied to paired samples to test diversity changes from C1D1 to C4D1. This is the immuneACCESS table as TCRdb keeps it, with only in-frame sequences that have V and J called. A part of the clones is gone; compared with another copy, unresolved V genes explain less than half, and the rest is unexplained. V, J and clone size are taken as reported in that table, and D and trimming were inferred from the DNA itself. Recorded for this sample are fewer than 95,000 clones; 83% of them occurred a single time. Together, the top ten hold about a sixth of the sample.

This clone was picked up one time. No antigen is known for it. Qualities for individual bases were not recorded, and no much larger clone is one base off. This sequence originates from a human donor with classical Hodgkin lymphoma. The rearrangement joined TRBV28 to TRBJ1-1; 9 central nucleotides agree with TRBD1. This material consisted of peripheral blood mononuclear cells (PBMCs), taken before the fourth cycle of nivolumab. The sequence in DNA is TGTGCCAGCAGTTTATGGCGGTGGACAGGGGAAAACACTGAAGCTTTCTTT. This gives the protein CASSLWRWTGENTEAFF.